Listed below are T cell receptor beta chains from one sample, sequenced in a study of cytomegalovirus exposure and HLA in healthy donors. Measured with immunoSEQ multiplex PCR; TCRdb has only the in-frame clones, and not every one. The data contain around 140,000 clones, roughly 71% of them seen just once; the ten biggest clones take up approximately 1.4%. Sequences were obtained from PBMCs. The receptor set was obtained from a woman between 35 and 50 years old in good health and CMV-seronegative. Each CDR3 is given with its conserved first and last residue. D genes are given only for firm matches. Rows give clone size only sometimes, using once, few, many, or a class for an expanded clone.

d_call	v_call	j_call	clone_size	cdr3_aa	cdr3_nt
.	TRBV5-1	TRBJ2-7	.	CASSISSYEQYF	TGCGCCAGCAGCATCAGCTCCTACGAGCAGTACTTC
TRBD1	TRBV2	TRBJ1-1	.	CASSRTGQVTEAFF	TGTGCCAGCAGCCGGACAGGGCAGGTCACTGAAGCTTTCTTT
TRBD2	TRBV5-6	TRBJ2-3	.	CASSPVRGGGTDTQYF	TGTGCCAGCAGCCCCGTCCGGGGAGGGGGCACAGATACGCAGTATTTT
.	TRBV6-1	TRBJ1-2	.	CASSDRVSGYTF	TGTGCCAGCAGTGACAGGGTTTCTGGCTACACCTTC
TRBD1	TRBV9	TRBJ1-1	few	CASSVGGQGAHEAFF	TGTGCCAGCAGCGTAGGTGGTCAGGGGGCGCATGAAGCTTTCTTT
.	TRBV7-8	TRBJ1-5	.	CASSLAGKPQHF	TGTGCCAGCAGCTTGGCGGGTAAGCCCCAGCATTTT
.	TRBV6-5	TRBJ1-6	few	CASSPTNSPLHF	TGTGCCAGCAGTCCGACAAATTCACCCCTCCACTTT
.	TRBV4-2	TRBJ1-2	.	CASSQEPVAGNYGYTF	TGTGCCAGCAGCCAAGAGCCGGTTGCAGGGAACTATGGCTACACCTTC
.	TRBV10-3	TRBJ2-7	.	CAIRGALGYEQYF	TGTGCCATCAGGGGGGCCTTGGGCTACGAGCAGTACTTC
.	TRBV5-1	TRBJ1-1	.	CASSFSGEVNTEAFF	TGCGCCAGCAGCTTCTCAGGGGAAGTGAACACTGAAGCTTTCTTT
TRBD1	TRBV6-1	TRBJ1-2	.	CASSRQGSGVYTF	TGTGCCAGCAGCAGACAGGGTTCGGGTGTCTACACCTTC
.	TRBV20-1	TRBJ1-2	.	CSAYMFYGYTF	TGCAGTGCTTACATGTTCTATGGCTACACCTTC
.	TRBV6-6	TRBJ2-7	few	CASSSPVSYEQYF	TGTGCCAGCAGTTCGCCAGTTTCCTACGAGCAGTACTTC
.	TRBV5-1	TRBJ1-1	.	CASSLEGGTRQAFF	TGCGCCAGCAGCTTGGAGGGAGGGACAAGGCAAGCTTTCTTT
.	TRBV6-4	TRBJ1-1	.	CASSARENTEAFF	TGTGCCAGCAGTGCACGGGAGAACACTGAAGCTTTCTTT
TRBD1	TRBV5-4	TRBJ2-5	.	CASSPGTAQETQYF	TGTGCCAGCAGCCCGGGGACAGCCCAAGAGACCCAGTACTTC
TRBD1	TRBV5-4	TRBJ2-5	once	CASSLSGTGIGETQYF	TGTGCCAGCAGCTTGTCCGGGACAGGGATAGGAGAGACCCAGTACTTC
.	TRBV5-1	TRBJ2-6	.	CASSSTGLGANVLTF	TGCGCCAGCAGCTCTACAGGGTTGGGGGCCAACGTCCTGACTTTC
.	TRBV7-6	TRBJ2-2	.	CASSLDGNTGELFF	TGTGCCAGCAGCTTAGACGGGAACACCGGGGAGCTGTTTTTT
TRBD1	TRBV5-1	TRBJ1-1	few	CASSLQGTEAFF	TGCGCCAGCAGCTTACAGGGGACCGAAGCTTTCTTT
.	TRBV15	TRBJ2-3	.	CATSREVGTDTQYF	TGTGCCACCAGCAGAGAAGTAGGCACAGATACGCAGTATTTT
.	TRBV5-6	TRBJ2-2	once	CASSLFQGFAGELFF	TGTGCCAGCAGCTTGTTCCAGGGGTTCGCCGGGGAGCTGTTTTTT
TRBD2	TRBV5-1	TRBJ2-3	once	CASSLEGSGGTRTDTQYF	TGCGCCAGCAGCTTGGAGGGTAGCGGGGGGACTCGCACAGATACGCAGTATTTT
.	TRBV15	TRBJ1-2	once	CATSTTPGGTSPGYTF	TGTGCCACCAGCACAACCCCGGGGGGTACTTCCCCTGGCTACACCTTC
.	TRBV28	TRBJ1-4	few	CASSLREKLFF	TGTGCCAGCAGTTTACGGGAAAAACTGTTTTTT
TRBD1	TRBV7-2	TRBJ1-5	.	CASSTGGNQPQHF	TGTGCCAGCAGTACAGGGGGCAATCAGCCCCAGCATTTT
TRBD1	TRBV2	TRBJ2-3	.	CASSVWTGDGGTDTQYF	TGTGCCAGCAGCGTATGGACAGGGGATGGGGGGACAGATACGCAGTATTTT
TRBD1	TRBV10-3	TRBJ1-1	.	CAISENGQGTEAFF	TGTGCCATCAGCGAGAACGGACAGGGAACTGAAGCTTTCTTT
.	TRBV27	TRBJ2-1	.	CASSLSWYNEQFF	TGTGCCAGCAGTTTAAGCTGGTACAATGAGCAGTTCTTC
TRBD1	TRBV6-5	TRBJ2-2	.	CASRGTVELFF	TGTGCCAGCAGGGGGACAGTGGAGCTGTTTTTT
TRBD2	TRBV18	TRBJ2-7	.	CASSPRGLETPGEQYF	TGTGCCAGCTCACCAAGGGGACTAGAAACCCCTGGGGAGCAGTACTTC
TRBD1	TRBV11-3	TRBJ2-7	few	CASSDRDRPYEQYF	TGTGCCAGCAGCGACCGGGACAGGCCCTACGAGCAGTACTTC
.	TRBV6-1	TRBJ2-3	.	CASSDRSSTDTQYF	TGTGCCAGCAGTGACCGTTCTAGCACAGATACGCAGTATTTT
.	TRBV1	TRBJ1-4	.	CTSSGGRSGEKLFF	TGCACCAGCAGCGGAGGGAGGAGTGGGGAAAAACTGTTTTTT
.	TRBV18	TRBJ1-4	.	CASSPNRGGTNEKLFF	TGTGCCAGCTCACCCAATAGGGGTGGAACTAATGAAAAACTGTTTTTT
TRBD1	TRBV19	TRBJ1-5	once	CASSTDRDQPQHF	TGTGCCAGTAGTACGGACAGGGATCAGCCCCAGCATTTT
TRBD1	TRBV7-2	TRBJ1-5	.	CASSRTGGQPQHF	TGTGCCAGCAGCCGGACAGGGGGGCAGCCCCAGCATTTT
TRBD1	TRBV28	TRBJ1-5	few	CASCPPGGGQPQHF	TGTGCCAGCTGCCCCCCAGGGGGAGGTCAGCCCCAGCATTTT
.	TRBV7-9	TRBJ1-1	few	CASSLRRGPMNTEAFF	TGTGCCAGCAGCTTAAGGAGGGGACCCATGAACACTGAAGCTTTCTTT
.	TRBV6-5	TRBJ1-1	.	CASSVVVEGWTEAFF	TGTGCCAGCAGTGTGGTGGTGGAGGGGTGGACTGAAGCTTTCTTT
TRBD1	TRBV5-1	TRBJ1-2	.	CASSSTGVLYGYTF	TGCGCCAGCAGCTCTACAGGGGTCCTCTATGGCTACACCTTC
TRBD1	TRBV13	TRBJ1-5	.	CASSSTGEINQPQHF	TGTGCCAGCAGCTCGACAGGGGAAATCAATCAGCCCCAGCATTTT
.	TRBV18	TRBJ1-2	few	CASSHDTGLNYGYTF	TGTGCCAGCTCACACGATACAGGGCTTAACTATGGCTACACCTTC
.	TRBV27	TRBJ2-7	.	CASSLPNSYEQYF	TGTGCCAGCAGTTTACCTAACTCCTACGAGCAGTACTTC
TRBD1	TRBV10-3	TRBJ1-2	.	CAISEAPGQGAYGYTF	TGTGCCATCAGTGAGGCCCCGGGACAGGGGGCGTACGGCTACACCTTC
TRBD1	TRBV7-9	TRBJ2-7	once	CASSPRDSGYEQYF	TGTGCCAGCAGCCCCCGGGACAGCGGCTACGAGCAGTACTTC
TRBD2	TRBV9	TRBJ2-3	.	CASSVDSSGDTGYNTQYF	TGTGCCAGCAGCGTAGACTCTAGCGGGGATACCGGGTACAATACGCAGTATTTT
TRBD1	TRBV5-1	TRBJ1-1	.	CASSYSGTANTEAFF	TGCGCCAGCAGCTATAGTGGGACAGCAAACACTGAAGCTTTCTTT
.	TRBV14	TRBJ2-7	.	CASSQEDGDEQYF	TGTGCCAGCAGCCAAGAGGACGGGGACGAGCAGTACTTC
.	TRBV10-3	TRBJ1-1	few	CAISGQGGAEAFF	TGTGCCATCAGTGGTCAGGGAGGAGCTGAAGCTTTCTTT
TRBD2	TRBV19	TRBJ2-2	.	CASSMISGGTNTGELFF	TGTGCCAGTAGTATGATTAGCGGGGGGACGAACACCGGGGAGCTGTTTTTT
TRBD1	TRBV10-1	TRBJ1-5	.	CASSGGTGNQPQHF	TGCGCCAGCAGTGGGGGGACAGGCAATCAGCCCCAGCATTTT
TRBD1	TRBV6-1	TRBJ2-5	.	CASRQGRVEETQYF	TGTGCCAGTAGACAGGGGAGAGTGGAAGAGACCCAGTACTTC
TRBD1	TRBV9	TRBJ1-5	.	CASSVDDRGPRQPQHF	TGTGCCAGCAGCGTAGACGACAGGGGCCCCCGTCAGCCCCAGCATTTT
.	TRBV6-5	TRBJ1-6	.	CASSHGVGDQSPLHF	TGTGCCAGCAGCCACGGGGTCGGGGATCAATCACCCCTCCACTTT
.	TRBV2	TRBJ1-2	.	CASRGGVVDYGYTF	TGTGCCAGCAGAGGGGGGGTGGTGGACTATGGCTACACCTTC
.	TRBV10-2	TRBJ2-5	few	CASSESGTRETQYF	TGCGCCAGCAGTGAGTCAGGGACTCGGGAGACCCAGTACTTC
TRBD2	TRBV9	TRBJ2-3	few	CASSATRGGGTTDTQYF	TGTGCCAGCAGCGCCACCCGGGGGGGTGGGACCACAGATACGCAGTATTTT
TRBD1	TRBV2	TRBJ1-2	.	CASSRQGAGYGYTF	TGTGCCAGCAGTAGACAGGGGGCTGGCTATGGCTACACCTTC